This TCR beta chain was documented in a study of T cells in Graves' hyperthyroidism and ophthalmopathy. Study-wide context: Pretreatment peripheral blood was obtained at initial diagnosis. Whole-study findings and limits: Among thyroid clonotypes expanded above 0.001, most also appeared in blood. With a median lead of around 6.7 months before onset, the model predicted ophthalmopathy.

A NOSPECS grade of at least 4, a Clinical Activity Score of at least 3 and duration under 3 months were recorded in ophthalmopathy patients. Researchers took RNA transcripts and amplified the TCR beta CDR3 regions from them. The HTBI primer set was used in a first-round RT-PCR of the TCR CDR3. TCRdb independently ran MiXCR on the multiplex PCR reads; one entry per CDR3 protein. The sample holds around 690,000 distinct CDR3 sequences; 20% are singletons and the top ten take 34%. As for this clonotype: Its antigen remains unknown.

CDR1 is MNHEY, CDR2 SMNVEV, per germline (reference sequence). The V gene lost 3 bases and the J gene lost 10 bases, with 31 bases spanning the gap. This CDR3 has 19 residues. The chain links TRBV27 to TRBJ2-1; maybe TRBD2 (6 bases). The sequence was collected from a man younger than 45 with Graves' ophthalmopathy. The sequencing sample was made of blood. The CDR3 coding sequence is TGTGCCAGCAGTTTTGACCGGGAGTATGGTGCTCGGTCTACGTGGGAGCAGTTCTTC. Its protein product is CASSFDREYGARSTWEQFF.